A selection of T cell receptor beta chains follows, all from one sample in a study of radiotherapy plus CTLA-4 blockade in lung cancer. Here immunoSEQ multiplex PCR was the method, and the copy in TCRdb shows in-frame clones only, minus some. The repertoire holds approximately 40,000 clones, with around 86% as singletons. The material was peripheral blood, obtained from a patient treated with radiotherapy plus ipilimumab. Receptor source: a human donor with non-small cell lung cancer whose response to radiotherapy plus ipilimumab could not be evaluated. Each CDR3 is given with its conserved first and last residue. D genes are given only for firm matches. Some rows mark clone size as missing; the rest say once, few, many or name a class of expanded clone.

>TRBJ2-5|-|TRBV5-6|TRBD2
CASNWLAEETQYF
TGTGCCAGCAACTGGCTAGCGGAAGAGACCCAGTACTTC
>TRBJ2-1|-|TRBV27|-
CASSLLGGNEQFF
TGTGCCAGCTCCCTTCTGGGGGGCAATGAGCAGTTCTTC
>TRBJ1-3|-|TRBV18|-
CASSPQTGLISGNTIYF
TGTGCCAGCTCACCCCAGACAGGTTTGATCTCTGGAAACACCATATATTTT
>TRBJ2-3|-|TRBV5-1|TRBD2
CASSFQTSGRGDTQYF
TGCGCCAGCAGCTTTCAGACTAGCGGGAGGGGAGATACGCAGTATTTT
>TRBJ2-5|-|TRBV5-1|-
CASSSLYQETQYF
TGCGCCAGCAGCTCCTTGTACCAAGAGACCCAGTACTTC
>TRBJ1-2|-|TRBV5-5|TRBD1
CASSLDVGQGLSGYTF
TGTGCCAGCAGCTTGGATGTCGGACAGGGTCTGAGCGGCTACACCTTC
>TRBJ2-4|-|TRBV5-4|TRBD2
CASSLGRGGAKNIQYF
TGTGCCAGCAGCTTGGGCCGGGGGGGTGCCAAAAACATTCAGTACTTC
>TRBJ2-1|-|TRBV29-1|TRBD2
CSVVLAGGSYNEQFF
TGCAGCGTTGTACTAGCGGGAGGCTCCTACAATGAGCAGTTCTTC
>TRBJ2-3|-|TRBV27|TRBD2
CASSLFPPGGADTQYF
TGTGCCAGCAGTTTATTCCCCCCCGGGGGGGCAGATACGCAGTATTTT
>TRBJ2-3|-|TRBV28|TRBD2
CASSSPGLAGGPGTQYF
TGTGCCAGCAGTTCGCCGGGACTAGCGGGGGGGCCGGGGACGCAGTATTTT
>TRBJ2-7|once|TRBV9|TRBD2
CASSPMGLVHEQYF
TGTGCCAGCAGCCCAATGGGACTAGTCCACGAGCAGTACTTC
>TRBJ2-7|-|TRBV29-1|-
CSVEGRAYEQYF
TGCAGCGTTGAGGGCAGGGCCTACGAGCAGTACTTC